This T cell receptor (beta chain) was captured by sequencing in a study of beta chain features in type 1 diabetes. Sequenced material consisted of expressed TCRB transcripts (all of the isolated RNA was reverse transcribed). Mean read depth for naive, central memory and regulatory T cell samples was approximately 3.57 million reads. Produced via immunoSEQ multiplex PCR; TCRdb's table is partial and in-frame only. The data show 140,000 to 150,000 clones, with about 12% seen just once and about 1.3% held by the top ten. V gave up 4 bases and J gave up 8 bases, with 10 bases separating them. This CDR3 is 12 amino acids long. Germline V gene data show CDR1 as SGHDN and CDR2 as FVKESK. This clone was counted at least ten times. What it recognizes is unknown. Findings of the study overall: The similarity of naive, central memory and Treg TCRB repertoires appeared greater among patients than among healthy donors. In type 1 diabetes patients, VDJ junctions had fewer insertions; deletions at these junctions were more frequent. Researchers report that Type 1 diabetes patients had moderately but significantly shorter TCRB CDR3s across all four CD4+ subsets.

Each of the sorted populations had a purity greater than 98%. Sequenced: central memory CD4+ T cells from blood. The chain uses TRBV14 and TRBJ2-3; no definite D call. The TCR was taken from a man aged 18 to 29 with type 1 diabetes. The chain's CDR3 is CASSPGAFTQYF. Here the CDR3 DNA reads TGTGCCAGCAGCCCCGGTGCGTTTACGCAGTATTTT.